This TCR beta chain comes out of a study of CD8+ T cells in alopecia areata. Study-level background: Treatment of the treated patients consisted of oral tofacitinib, 5 to 10 mg twice daily.

V was pared by 4 bases and J by 1 base, with 16 bases between. The CDR3 consists of 15 residues. Germline CDR1 reads SQVTM; CDR2 reads ANQGSEA. This clone was seen more than once but under ten times. Reverse transcription of extracted RNA yielded cDNA, which provided the sequencing template. Sequenced by immunoSEQ multiplex PCR; TCRdb stores in-frame clones only, minus some. The sample includes roughly 190,000 clones, more than 50% of them seen just once. Specified treatment: oral pan-JAK inhibitor, 5-10 mg twice daily. The TCR comes from a human donor with alopecia areata. The chain combines TRBV29-1 with TRBJ1-2, with D possibly being TRBD1 (6 bases). The sample here was CD4+ T cells sorted from blood, taken at week 24, from a patient treated with tofacitinib. CDR3 nucleotides: TGCAGCGTTGGCGGAGTGGACAGCCTTAACTATGGCTACACCTTC. Translated: CSVGGVDSLNYGYTF.